This is a list of T cell receptor beta chains from one sample in a study of cytomegalovirus exposure and HLA in healthy donors. Using immunoSEQ multiplex PCR, the repertoire was profiled, and TCRdb retains in-frame clones only, with some absent. The sample holds under 55,000 clones, more than 65% seen once. Sequencing input: PBMCs. The source of these receptors is a woman between 50 and 59 years old in good health and CMV-seronegative. CDR3s include the opening cysteine and the closing phenylalanine or tryptophan. Each record gives: J gene, D gene, V gene, clone size, CDR3 DNA, CDR3 protein. The D gene is left open where the match is weak. The size field is filled for only some rows; it gives once, few, many or a size class.

j_call: TRBJ1-5; d_call: TRBD1; v_call: TRBV18; clone_size: .; cdr3_nt: TGTGCCAGCTCACAGGGGGCAAATCAGCCCCAGCATTTT; cdr3_aa: CASSQGANQPQHF
j_call: TRBJ2-5; d_call: .; v_call: TRBV25-1; clone_size: .; cdr3_nt: TGTGCCAGCAGTGAGTTTAGCGAGACCCAGTACTTC; cdr3_aa: CASSEFSETQYF
j_call: TRBJ2-1; d_call: TRBD2; v_call: TRBV19; clone_size: .; cdr3_nt: TGTGCCAGTAGTACTAGCGGGAGGGAAGGGTACAATGAGCAGTTCTTC; cdr3_aa: CASSTSGREGYNEQFF
j_call: TRBJ2-7; d_call: .; v_call: TRBV19; clone_size: .; cdr3_nt: TGTGCCAGTATTTCAGGCCTCTCCTACGAGCAGTACTTC; cdr3_aa: CASISGLSYEQYF
j_call: TRBJ1-5; d_call: .; v_call: TRBV28; clone_size: .; cdr3_nt: TGTGCCACCAAAGCGGGGAATCAGCCCCAGCATTTT; cdr3_aa: CATKAGNQPQHF
j_call: TRBJ2-7; d_call: .; v_call: TRBV7-9; clone_size: once; cdr3_nt: TGTGCCAGCAGCTTAGGGACAGTACACGAGCAGTACTTC; cdr3_aa: CASSLGTVHEQYF
j_call: TRBJ2-7; d_call: TRBD1; v_call: TRBV28; clone_size: .; cdr3_nt: TGTGCCAGCAGTTCTTTGGACAGGGGGCTCTACGAGCAGTACTTC; cdr3_aa: CASSSLDRGLYEQYF
j_call: TRBJ1-5; d_call: .; v_call: TRBV4-2; clone_size: few; cdr3_nt: TGTGCCAGCAGCCAAGAACAGGGTAGCAATCAGCCCCAGCATTTT; cdr3_aa: CASSQEQGSNQPQHF
j_call: TRBJ2-5; d_call: .; v_call: TRBV30; clone_size: .; cdr3_nt: TGTGCCTGGAGTGTAGGGGTTCAAGAGACCCAGTACTTC; cdr3_aa: CAWSVGVQETQYF
j_call: TRBJ2-7; d_call: .; v_call: TRBV25-1; clone_size: .; cdr3_nt: TGTGCCGGAACACTTCCTCGGGTCTGTATGTACGAGCAGTACTTC; cdr3_aa: CAGTLPRVCMYEQYF
j_call: TRBJ1-2; d_call: .; v_call: TRBV27; clone_size: .; cdr3_nt: TGTGCCAGCAGTCCACTGGCCCTCTCAGGAGGCTACACCTTC; cdr3_aa: CASSPLALSGGYTF
j_call: TRBJ2-7; d_call: .; v_call: TRBV30; clone_size: few; cdr3_nt: TGTGCCTGGGTCCGAGTAGAGGCAGGGAATACCTACGAGCAGTACTTC; cdr3_aa: CAWVRVEAGNTYEQYF
j_call: TRBJ2-3; d_call: TRBD2; v_call: TRBV18; clone_size: .; cdr3_nt: TGTGCCAGCTCACCGAGGCTAGCGGGGCCGGGGAAAGATACGCAGTATTTT; cdr3_aa: CASSPRLAGPGKDTQYF
j_call: TRBJ2-7; d_call: .; v_call: TRBV6-5; clone_size: once; cdr3_nt: TGTGCCAGCAGCATACCGGGACACCAATACGAGCAGTACTTC; cdr3_aa: CASSIPGHQYEQYF
j_call: TRBJ2-1; d_call: .; v_call: TRBV14; clone_size: few; cdr3_nt: TGTGCCAGCAGCCGAGGGAATGAGCAGTTCTTC; cdr3_aa: CASSRGNEQFF
j_call: TRBJ2-1; d_call: TRBD1; v_call: TRBV29-1; clone_size: .; cdr3_nt: TGCAGCGTGGACAGGGGCCCCCCGGGCAATGAGCAGTTCTTC; cdr3_aa: CSVDRGPPGNEQFF
j_call: TRBJ1-2; d_call: .; v_call: TRBV9; clone_size: .; cdr3_nt: TGTGCCAGCAGCGCCCATAACAGGAGACTCGGCTATGGCTACACCTTC; cdr3_aa: CASSAHNRRLGYGYTF
j_call: TRBJ1-2; d_call: .; v_call: TRBV18; clone_size: .; cdr3_nt: TGTGCCAGCTCACCACCGGGACAAACAAACTATGGCTACACCTTC; cdr3_aa: CASSPPGQTNYGYTF
j_call: TRBJ2-5; d_call: TRBD2; v_call: TRBV7-2; clone_size: .; cdr3_nt: TGTGCCAGCAGCCCCCCTGCTAGCGGGGGCTGGAAACAAGAGACCCAGTACTTC; cdr3_aa: CASSPPASGGWKQETQYF
j_call: TRBJ2-5; d_call: TRBD2; v_call: TRBV5-5; clone_size: .; cdr3_nt: TGTGCCAGCAGCTTGGCAGCGGGGGGGAAGAGTGAGACCCAGTACTTC; cdr3_aa: CASSLAAGGKSETQYF
j_call: TRBJ2-3; d_call: .; v_call: TRBV6-1; clone_size: .; cdr3_nt: TGTGCCAGCAGTGAAAGGTGGGGCTTCCGGGTCCAAGATACGCAGTATTTT; cdr3_aa: CASSERWGFRVQDTQYF
j_call: TRBJ1-1; d_call: TRBD1; v_call: TRBV27; clone_size: .; cdr3_nt: TGTGCCAGCAGTTCCTGGACAGGGGGGGTGAACACTGAAGCTTTCTTT; cdr3_aa: CASSSWTGGVNTEAFF
j_call: TRBJ2-7; d_call: .; v_call: TRBV28; clone_size: .; cdr3_nt: TGTGCCAGCAGCCTAGCGACGACAGGGCGAGGCCTTCAGTACTTC; cdr3_aa: CASSLATTGRGLQYF
j_call: TRBJ1-5; d_call: .; v_call: TRBV15; clone_size: .; cdr3_nt: TGTGCCACCAGCGCCATAAACAATGACAGGCTGCAGCCCCAGCATTTT; cdr3_aa: CATSAINNDRLQPQHF
j_call: TRBJ2-2; d_call: TRBD1; v_call: TRBV12-5; clone_size: .; cdr3_nt: TGTGCTAGTGGTTCCTGGGGACAGGGAATTAATGAGGGGGAGCTGTTTTTT; cdr3_aa: CASGSWGQGINEGELFF
j_call: TRBJ2-3; d_call: .; v_call: TRBV5-6; clone_size: .; cdr3_nt: TGTGCCAGCAGCTTAACAGGGTCGGATACGCAGTATTTT; cdr3_aa: CASSLTGSDTQYF
j_call: TRBJ2-3; d_call: .; v_call: TRBV7-9; clone_size: few; cdr3_nt: TGTGCCAGCAGGATAGCTACCGCAGATACGCAGTATTTT; cdr3_aa: CASRIATADTQYF
j_call: TRBJ2-5; d_call: .; v_call: TRBV6-1; clone_size: .; cdr3_nt: TGTGCCAGCAGTGAAGTGACCCCGGGGACCCAGTACTTC; cdr3_aa: CASSEVTPGTQYF
j_call: TRBJ2-3; d_call: TRBD1; v_call: TRBV5-1; clone_size: .; cdr3_nt: TGCGCCAGCAGCCCGGGACAGGGTACCGATACGCAGTATTTT; cdr3_aa: CASSPGQGTDTQYF
j_call: TRBJ2-7; d_call: TRBD2; v_call: TRBV27; clone_size: .; cdr3_nt: TGTGCCAGCAGTTTGGGGGGGAGGGCCGCGGAGCAGTACTTC; cdr3_aa: CASSLGGRAAEQYF